The present T cell receptor beta chain was sequenced within a study of cytomegalovirus exposure and HLA in healthy donors. Study-level points and caveats: Some TCR beta chains (about 180 of them) were listed as cytomegalovirus-associated. Later on, analysis showed that most CMV-associated TCR beta chains appeared to be HLA-restricted. Earlier findings revealed that most TCR beta V segments proved productive either about 87% or about 30% of the time.

Regarding this clone: Antigen specificity is unknown.

Trimming removed 4 bases from V and 3 bases from J; junction bases left unmatched: 7. This CDR3 has 15 residues. Per the germline V gene, CDR1 is SGDLS and CDR2 is YYNGEE. Donors counted as nominally healthy when sampled, yet unrecorded immune exposures were likely. 60 Vbeta and 13 Jbeta primers were used in PCR. Only in-frame clones appear in the TCRdb table, and some are missing; sequencing was by immunoSEQ multiplex PCR. There are about 240,000 clones in the sample; about 80% occur only once, and around 8.6% lies in the top ten. The source of this sequence is a woman aged 55-70 years in good health and CMV-seropositive. The V call is TRBV9, the J call TRBJ2-7, with 10 bases aligning to TRBD1. Sequenced input: PBMCs. The CDR3 DNA is TGTGCCAGCAGCCCAGGGACAGGGGTGGGCTACGAGCAGTACTTC. Translating gives CASSPGTGVGYEQYF.